This TCR beta chain was documented in a study of PD-1 blockade in classical Hodgkin lymphoma. Study-wide results and limits: The baseline diversity of complete responders showed similarity to that of newly diagnosed patients.

Germline V gene lookup returns CDR1 MGHRA and CDR2 YSYEKL. This CDR3 region has 14 residues. The ends were cut back, 2 bases at V and 3 bases at J, with 11 bases in the middle. Sequencing was performed with immunoSEQ multiplex PCR; in TCRdb, only in-frame clones are kept and a portion is missing. The table lists roughly 15,000 clones, less than 80% of them singletons. Each of the patients experienced relapse following autologous stem cell transplantation, and their brentuximab vedotin exposure differed. Comments on this clone: Its antigen is unidentified.

The material sequenced was peripheral blood mononuclear cells (PBMCs), taken before the second cycle of nivolumab. This sequence joins TRBV4-1 and TRBJ2-7, with a tentative D call TRBD1 (5 bases). The sequence was obtained from a human donor with classical Hodgkin lymphoma. CDR3 sequence: CASSQTGSNYEQYF. CDR3 sequence (DNA): TGCGCCAGCAGCCAAACAGGCAGCAACTACGAGCAGTACTTC.